The 26 T cell receptor beta chains below were found in one sample sequenced in a study of blood T cells in healthy people across ages. The authors ran a second PCR of 7 to 11 cycles using a sample-barcoded 5' primer and a J-beta primer mix. MiXCR, run by TCRdb on the 5' RACE reads, gives a single entry per CDR3 protein. Here the sample spans roughly 1,000,000 distinct CDR3 sequences, roughly 24% being singletons. This same sample was also taken into another study, of T cells of mothers and their children.

Sample: blood. These TCRs come from a girl aged 2 to 10 in good health.

There are a few counts of this clonotype. The chain uses TRBV6-5 and TRBJ2-4; D might be TRBD2 (5 bases). Trimming pared 6 bases from V and 0 bases from J, leaving 12 bases between. The CDR3 is made up of 15 amino acids. Germline V gene sequence: CDR1 MNHEY, CDR2 SVGAGI. In nucleotides, the CDR3 is TGTGCCAGCAGCGGAGGAGAGCTAGCCAAAAACATTCAGTACTTC. Translated: CASSGGELAKNIQYF.

The rearrangement links TRBV29-1 to TRBJ2-1, with D maybe TRBD1 (6 bases). Judging by the DNA end, TRBJ2-7 fits better; the J call may be wrong. CDR1 SQVTM and CDR2 ANQGSEA come from the germline V gene. This CDR3 is 13 amino acids long. The CDR3: CSVEGAGQNEQYF. The DNA of the CDR3 is TGCAGCGTTGAGGGGGCAGGGCAAAACGAGCAGTACTTC.

In its sample, this clonotype was seen a few times. The V gene is TRBV7-2, the J gene TRBJ1-2, with 9 bases aligning to TRBD1. Germline assignment: CDR1 SGHTA and CDR2 FQGNSA. The CDR3 runs 18 residues. V was pared by 4 bases and J by 3 bases, with 15 bases of the junction left unmatched. This chain's CDR3 is CASSSDNIVGTGHYGYTF. DNA of the CDR3: TGTGCCAGCAGCTCAGATAACATTGTGGGGACAGGGCACTATGGCTACACCTTC.

The genes are TRBV5-1 and TRBJ1-1, with TRBD1 matching over 8 bases. With 4 bases clipped from V and 6 bases from J, the junction kept 11 bases outside the gene matches. The germline CDR1 and CDR2 sequences are SGHRS and YFSETQ. This CDR3 spans 15 amino acids. CDR3 residues: CASSPGQGWGSEAFF. The CDR3 bases are TGCGCCAGCAGCCCTGGACAGGGTTGGGGGTCTGAAGCTTTCTTT.

The V gene is TRBV4-1, the J gene TRBJ2-5; 9 positions agree with TRBD2. The DNA end favors TRBJ2-1, so the J call may be wrong. There are 15 residues in the CDR3. Germline V gene lookup returns CDR1 MGHRA and CDR2 YSYEKL. CDR3 bases: TGCGCCAGCAGCTTCCCTAGCGGGACCCCCAATGAGCAGTTCTTC. It yields the protein CASSFPSGTPNEQFF.

This clonotype has only a few counts. The chain links TRBV9 to TRBJ2-7, with D perhaps matching TRBD2 (6 bases). Trimming took off 0 bases at V and 5 bases at J, with 12 bases between the two ends. The CDR3 has 14 residues. Germline-derived CDR1 and CDR2 are SGDLS and YYNGEE. The CDR3 spells CASSVGLGGHEQYF. CDR3 sequence (DNA): TGTGCCAGCAGCGTAGGACTAGGAGGCCACGAGCAGTACTTC.

This clonotype was detected only a few times. One junction end disagrees with the germline gene, perhaps due to a read error. The chain uses TRBV7-3 and TRBJ1-1; tentatively, D is TRBD1 (6 bases). The CDR3 covers 14 residues. Germline assignment: CDR1 SGHTA and CDR2 FQGTGA. CDR3 residues: CASSSTQGNAEAFF. The CDR3 bases are TGTGCCAGCAGCAGCACTCAGGGGAACGCTGAAGCTTTCTTT. The full variable domain, in which reference TRBV7-3 and TRBJ1-1 provide the parts outside the CDR3, is GAGVSQTPSNKVTEKGKYVELRCDPISGHTALYWYRQSLGQGPEFLIYFQGTGAADDSGLPNDRFFAVRPEGSVSTLKIQRTERGDSAVYLCASSSTQGNAEAFFGQGTRLTVV.

The chain recombines TRBV21-1 with TRBJ2-5; the table's D call TRBD2 went unverified against the DNA. TRBV21-1 constitutes a pseudogene. The CDR3 is 15 residues long. The CDR3 sequence: CASSKVASGRETQYF. In DNA form, the CDR3 reads TGTGCCAGCAGCAAAGTGGCCAGCGGGAGGGAGACCCAGTACTTC.

The rearrangement joins TRBV12-3 or TRBV12-4 to TRBJ2-5, with D hard to call. Gene TRBJ2-1 matches the end of the DNA better, so the J call may be wrong. This CDR3 contains 11 residues. The CDR3 loop reads CASSRFNEQFF. The CDR3 DNA follows: TGTGCCAGCAGTAGATTCAATGAGCAGTTCTTC.

The chain uses TRBV27 and TRBJ1-2, with 7 bases aligning to TRBD1. Germline-derived CDR1 and CDR2 are MNHEY and SMNVEV (reference sequence). With V trimmed by 6 bases and J by 2 bases, 6 bases remained unmatched. The CDR3 contains 14 residues. CDR3 sequence: CASSPQGVNYGYTF. In nucleotides, the CDR3 is TGTGCCAGCAGCCCCCAGGGGGTAAACTATGGCTACACCTTC.

In its sample, this clonotype was seen many times. The chain combines TRBV5-1 with TRBJ2-7, with D possibly matching TRBD1 (6 bases). CDR1 is SGHRS and CDR2 is YFSETQ in the germline V gene. V was clipped by 2 bases and J by 3 bases, with 12 bases between them. The CDR3 is made up of 14 amino acids. CDR3 region: CASSFGRGNYEQYF. CDR3 in DNA: TGCGCCAGCAGCTTCGGCAGGGGTAACTACGAGCAGTACTTC.

This chain connects TRBV29-1 to TRBJ1-4; the match to TRBD1 covers 7 bases. Trimming at V came to 7 bases and at J to 6 bases, leaving 8 bases not matched to a gene. CDR1 is SQVTM and CDR2 is ANQGSEA in the germline V gene. This CDR3 spans 13 amino acids. The CDR3 bases are TGCAGCGCCGAGACAGGGTACGATGAAAAACTGTTTTTT. Its translation is CSAETGYDEKLFF.

In its sample, this clonotype was seen a few times. Mismatch with germline at one junction end may stem from a read error. The gene calls are TRBV24-1 and TRBJ2-1, with D perhaps given as TRBD1 or TRBD2 (5 bases each). Germline CDR1 reads KGHDR; CDR2 reads SFDVKD. CDR3 length equals 15 residues. CDR3 sequence reads: CAARERGSIYNEQFF. DNA for the CDR3: TGTGCCGCCAGGGAGAGAGGCTCGATATACAATGAGCAGTTCTTC.

V gene TRBV7-9 combines with J gene TRBJ1-2, with 9 bases lining up with TRBD1. The CDR3 has 14 residues. CDR1 and CDR2 (germline): SEHNR, FQNEAQ (reference sequence). Losses at the gene ends were 7 bases for V and 8 bases for J; bases not matched to a gene: 11. CDR3 sequence: CASTEIGTGSGYTF. CDR3 DNA: TGTGCCAGCACCGAGATTGGGACAGGGTCGGGCTACACCTTC.

The chain carries TRBV27 and TRBJ2-5, with TRBD1 matching over 8 bases. This CDR3 has 16 residues. CDR1 and CDR2 from the germline V gene are MNHEY and SMNVEV (reference sequence). Germline trimming cut 0 bases from V and 2 bases from J; bases unmatched to any gene: 5. The CDR3 region is CASSLSTGTGQETQYF. In nucleotides, the CDR3 is TGTGCCAGCAGTTTATCGACCGGGACAGGTCAAGAGACCCAGTACTTC.

This clonotype was seen a handful of times. This sequence joins TRBV29-1 and TRBJ1-2, with D tentatively TRBD1 (6 bases). The CDR3 length is 14 residues. Between the trimmed V and J ends, which lost 6 bases and 0 bases, there was a span of 14 bases. The V gene's germline CDR1 is SQVTM and CDR2 ANQGSEA. The CDR3 DNA sequence: TGCAGCGTGAGGACAGTCGGAGCTAACTATGGCTACACCTTC. Translation gives CSVRTVGANYGYTF. Full variable domain (missing parts from reference TRBV29-1 and TRBJ1-2): SAVISQKPSRDICQRGTSLTIQCQVDSQVTMMFWYRQQPGQSLTLIATANQGSEATYESGFVIDKFPISRPNLTFSTLTVSNMSPEDSSIYLCSVRTVGANYGYTFGSGTRLTVV.

The V call is TRBV11-2, the J call TRBJ2-2; D may correspond to TRBD1 or TRBD2 (5 bases each). This CDR3 has 15 residues. Germline CDR1 reads SGHAT; CDR2 reads FQNNGV. V lost 1 base to trimming and J lost 8 bases, with 14 bases between them. The CDR3 sequence is CASSLAGGRLGELFF. The CDR3 DNA follows: TGTGCCAGCAGCTTAGCTGGGGGTCGATTGGGGGAGCTGTTTTTT.

The table lists this clonotype with a few counts. This chain connects TRBV3-1 to TRBJ2-7, with 9 bases aligning to TRBD1. The CDR3 covers 15 residues. V lost 1 base, J lost 6 bases, and 7 bases stayed unmatched. The germline CDR1 and CDR2 sequences are LGHDT and YNNKEL (reference sequence). The chain's CDR3 is CASSQGGQGSTEQYF. CDR3 bases: TGTGCCAGCAGCCAAGGGGGACAGGGTTCAACCGAGCAGTACTTC.

There are a few counts of this clonotype. CDR3 DNA: TGTGCCAGCAGCTTGGTAATCATGGACAGGCTTCAAGAGACCCAGTACTTC. Protein sequence: CASSLVIMDRLQETQYF. This chain joins TRBV5-5 and TRBJ2-5, with 7 bases that match TRBD1. CDR1 is SGHKS, CDR2 YYEKEE, per germline (reference sequence). This CDR3 contains 17 residues. V was clipped by 0 bases and J by 2 bases; unmatched bases: 10.

This clonotype was recorded a few times. This chain joins TRBV4-1 and TRBJ1-6; tentative D call: TRBD1 (5 bases). This CDR3 spans 18 amino acids. Germline CDR1 reads MGHRA; CDR2 reads YSYEKL. Trimming took 0 bases from V and 4 from J, leaving 16 bases between them. In DNA, the CDR3 is TGCGCCAGCAGCCAAGATCCAATTGGGAAGGGGTATAATTCACCCCTCCACTTT. Translating gives CASSQDPIGKGYNSPLHF.

The chain carries TRBV29-1 and TRBJ1-2; a possible D gene is TRBD1 (6 bases). Germline CDR1 is SQVTM and CDR2 is ANQGSEA. This CDR3 is 13 amino acids long. V gave up 6 bases and J gave up 4 bases, with 15 bases separating them. CDR3 in amino acids: CSVRQAQGYGYTF. CDR3 nucleotide sequence: TGCAGCGTACGACAGGCCCAGGGCTATGGCTACACCTTC.

This clonotype was counted at least ten times. The rearrangement joins TRBV6-1 to TRBJ1-6; tentative D call: TRBD1 (5 bases). V lost 5 bases, J lost 7 bases, and 18 bases lay in between. CDR3 size: 16 residues. From germline, CDR1 is MNHNS and CDR2 SASEGT. The DNA of the CDR3 is TGTGCCAGCAGTCCGAGATCAGACAGCTTCAATTCACCCCTCCACTTT. Protein product: CASSPRSDSFNSPLHF.

V gene TRBV6-1 combines with J gene TRBJ1-1, with D tentatively TRBD1 (5 bases). Germline-derived CDR1 and CDR2 are MNHNS and SASEGT. The CDR3 contains 13 residues. The V and J ends lost 3 bases and 4 bases respectively, with 9 bases between them. As DNA, the CDR3 is TGTGCCAGCAGTGATTACGGGGCCACTGAAGCTTTCTTT. This translates into CASSDYGATEAFF.

The gene calls are TRBV6-9 and TRBJ2-4; either TRBD1 or TRBD2 may supply D (5 bases each). Germline CDR1 and CDR2: MNHGY and SVAAGI. Trimming removed 6 bases at V and 4 bases at J, with 16 bases between. The CDR3 length is 15 residues. The CDR3 protein is CASRLLGQPKNIQYF. As DNA, the CDR3 is TGTGCCAGCAGATTACTAGGACAACCGAAAAACATTCAGTACTTC.

The table lists this clonotype with a few counts. The chain has TRBV20-1 and TRBJ2-1; D is unclear. Trimming pared 1 base from V and 0 bases from J, leaving 10 bases between. Germline-derived CDR1 and CDR2 are DFQATT and SNEGSKA (reference sequence). This CDR3 contains 15 residues. The CDR3 loop reads CSARASESSYNEQFF. CDR3 sequence (DNA): TGCAGTGCTAGAGCCAGCGAGAGCTCCTACAATGAGCAGTTCTTC.

This chain joins TRBV28 and TRBJ2-5; D is possibly TRBD2 (6 bases). The closer fit of TRBJ2-7 to the DNA end suggests the J call may be wrong. This CDR3 has 14 residues. CDR1 is MDHEN and CDR2 is SYDVKM in the germline V gene. The CDR3 is CASSSPGDHYEQYF. In DNA form, the CDR3 reads TGTGCCAGCAGTTCCCCGGGAGACCACTACGAGCAGTACTTC.